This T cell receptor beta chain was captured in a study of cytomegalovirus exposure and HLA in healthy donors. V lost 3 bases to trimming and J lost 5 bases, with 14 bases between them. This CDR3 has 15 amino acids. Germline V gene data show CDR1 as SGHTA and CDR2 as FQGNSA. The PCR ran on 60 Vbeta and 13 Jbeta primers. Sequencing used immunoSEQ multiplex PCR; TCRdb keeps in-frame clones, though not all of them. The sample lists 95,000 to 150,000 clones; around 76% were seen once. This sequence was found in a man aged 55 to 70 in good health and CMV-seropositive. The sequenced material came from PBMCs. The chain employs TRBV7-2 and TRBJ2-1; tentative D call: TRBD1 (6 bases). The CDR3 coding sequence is TGTGCCAGCAGCTTCCTGGGGGCTGGGAACAATGAGCAGTTCTTC. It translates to CASSFLGAGNNEQFF.